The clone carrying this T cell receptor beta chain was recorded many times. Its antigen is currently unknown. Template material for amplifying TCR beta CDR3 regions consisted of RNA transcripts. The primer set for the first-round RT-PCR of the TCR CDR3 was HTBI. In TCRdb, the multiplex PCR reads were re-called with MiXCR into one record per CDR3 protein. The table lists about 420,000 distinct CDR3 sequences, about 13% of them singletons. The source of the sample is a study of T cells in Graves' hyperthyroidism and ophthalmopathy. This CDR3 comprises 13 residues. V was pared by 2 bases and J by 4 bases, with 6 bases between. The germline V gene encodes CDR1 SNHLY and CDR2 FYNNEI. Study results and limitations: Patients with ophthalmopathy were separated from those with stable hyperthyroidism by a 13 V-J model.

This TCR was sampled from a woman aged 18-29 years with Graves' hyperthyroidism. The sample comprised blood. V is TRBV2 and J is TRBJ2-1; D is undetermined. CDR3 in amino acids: CASSETLYNEQFF. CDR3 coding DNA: TGTGCCAGCAGTGAAACCCTTTACAATGAGCAGTTCTTC. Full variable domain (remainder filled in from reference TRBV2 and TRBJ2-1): EPEVTQTPSHQVTQMGQEVILRCVPISNHLYFYWYRQILGQKVEFLVSFYNNEISEKSEIFDDQFSVERPDGSNFTLKIRSTKLEDSAMYFCASSETLYNEQFFGPGTRLTVL.